A selection of T cell receptor beta chains follows, all from one sample in a study of cytomegalovirus exposure and HLA in healthy donors. TCRdb's copy holds only in-frame clones and misses some; the assay was immunoSEQ multiplex PCR. This sample carries more than 90,000 clones, approximately 75% of them seen once, and the ten largest clones take around 4.9%. The material sequenced was PBMCs. The receptors originated from a man in his fifties in good health and CMV-seropositive. The CDR3 runs from the conserved cysteine through the conserved F or W. The D gene is left open where the match is weak. Clone size is stated in some rows and not others, as once, few, many or a class when expanded.

d_gene: TRBD1
v_gene: TRBV7-9
len: 16
j_gene: TRBJ2-7
abundance: NA
CDR3aa: CASSTWTGSFAYEQYF
CDR3nt: TGTGCCAGCAGCACCTGGACAGGGTCATTCGCCTACGAGCAGTACTTC

d_gene: TRBD1
v_gene: TRBV5-8
len: 16
j_gene: TRBJ1-2
abundance: NA
CDR3aa: CASSLGNRGLGYGYTF
CDR3nt: TGTGCCAGCAGCTTGGGTAACAGGGGGCTTGGCTATGGCTACACCTTC

d_gene: NA
v_gene: TRBV18
len: 14
j_gene: TRBJ1-1
abundance: NA
CDR3aa: CASSPQGEVTEAFF
CDR3nt: TGTGCCAGCTCACCACAGGGGGAAGTCACTGAAGCTTTCTTT

d_gene: NA
v_gene: TRBV9
len: 16
j_gene: TRBJ1-4
abundance: once
CDR3aa: CASSVGLGAFGEKLFF
CDR3nt: TGTGCCAGCAGCGTAGGGTTGGGGGCTTTTGGAGAAAAACTGTTTTTT

d_gene: NA
v_gene: TRBV21-1
len: 14
j_gene: TRBJ2-7
abundance: NA
CDR3aa: CASSKIPGTYEQYF
CDR3nt: TGTGCCAGCAGCAAAATTCCAGGTACCTACGAGCAGTACTTC

d_gene: NA
v_gene: TRBV6-1
len: 17
j_gene: TRBJ1-6
abundance: NA
CDR3aa: CASSETPAFSYNSPLHF
CDR3nt: TGTGCCAGCAGTGAGACTCCGGCCTTCTCCTATAATTCACCCCTCCACTTT

d_gene: NA
v_gene: TRBV7-2
len: 16
j_gene: TRBJ2-3
abundance: NA
CDR3aa: CASSPRGAGRTDTQYF
CDR3nt: TGTGCCAGCAGCCCGCGCGGAGCGGGTCGCACAGATACGCAGTATTTT

d_gene: TRBD2
v_gene: TRBV27
len: 19
j_gene: TRBJ2-1
abundance: NA
CDR3aa: CASSLKIGPLAGGRDEQFF
CDR3nt: TGTGCCAGCAGTTTAAAGATCGGGCCACTAGCGGGGGGGCGGGATGAGCAGTTCTTC

d_gene: NA
v_gene: TRBV4-1
len: 15
j_gene: TRBJ2-2
abundance: NA
CDR3aa: CASSQGSGYTGELFF
CDR3nt: TGCGCCAGCAGCCAAGGGTCAGGGTACACCGGGGAGCTGTTTTTT

d_gene: NA
v_gene: TRBV5-1
len: 13
j_gene: TRBJ2-4
abundance: few
CDR3aa: CASSPTTGDIQYF
CDR3nt: TGCGCCAGCAGCCCGACCACCGGGGACATTCAGTACTTC

d_gene: NA
v_gene: TRBV29-1
len: 14
j_gene: TRBJ2-1
abundance: NA
CDR3aa: CSVEDSGGSNEQFF
CDR3nt: TGCAGCGTTGAAGATTCTGGAGGGTCTAATGAGCAGTTCTTC

d_gene: TRBD1
v_gene: TRBV5-6
len: 15
j_gene: TRBJ2-3
abundance: NA
CDR3aa: CASSLHRGLLDTQYF
CDR3nt: TGTGCCAGCAGCCTTCACAGGGGGCTGTTAGATACGCAGTATTTT

d_gene: NA
v_gene: TRBV19
len: 18
j_gene: TRBJ2-6
abundance: NA
CDR3aa: CASTSGGGQRSGANVLTF
CDR3nt: TGTGCCAGTACCTCAGGAGGGGGACAGCGCTCTGGGGCCAACGTCCTGACTTTC

d_gene: NA
v_gene: TRBV9
len: 13
j_gene: TRBJ1-1
abundance: NA
CDR3aa: CASSVAPGAEAFF
CDR3nt: TGTGCCAGCAGCGTAGCCCCGGGTGCTGAAGCTTTCTTT

d_gene: TRBD1
v_gene: TRBV28
len: 14
j_gene: TRBJ2-7
abundance: NA
CDR3aa: CASWNRGYSYEQYF
CDR3nt: TGTGCCAGCTGGAACAGGGGGTACTCCTACGAGCAGTACTTC

d_gene: NA
v_gene: TRBV6-4
len: 15
j_gene: TRBJ2-3
abundance: once
CDR3aa: CASAWTAGRSDTQYF
CDR3nt: TGTGCCAGTGCTTGGACGGCGGGGCGGTCAGATACGCAGTATTTT

d_gene: TRBD1
v_gene: TRBV9
len: 14
j_gene: TRBJ2-7
abundance: NA
CDR3aa: CASSVSGRGHEQYF
CDR3nt: TGTGCCAGCAGCGTCAGTGGCAGGGGGCACGAGCAGTACTTC

d_gene: NA
v_gene: TRBV5-5
len: 12
j_gene: TRBJ1-6
abundance: NA
CDR3aa: CASSPYNSPLHF
CDR3nt: TGTGCCAGCAGCCCATATAATTCACCCCTCCACTTT

d_gene: NA
v_gene: TRBV25-1
len: 14
j_gene: TRBJ1-1
abundance: few
CDR3aa: CASSDVSTNTEAFF
CDR3nt: TGTGCCAGCAGTGATGTGAGTACGAACACTGAAGCTTTCTTT

d_gene: NA
v_gene: TRBV6-6
len: 13
j_gene: TRBJ1-1
abundance: NA
CDR3aa: CASSYGGIPEAFF
CDR3nt: TGTGCCAGCAGTTACGGGGGGATCCCTGAAGCTTTCTTT

d_gene: TRBD1
v_gene: TRBV9
len: 18
j_gene: TRBJ1-6
abundance: NA
CDR3aa: CASSARTGASSYNSPLHF
CDR3nt: TGTGCCAGCAGCGCTCGGACAGGGGCTAGCTCCTATAATTCACCCCTCCACTTT

d_gene: NA
v_gene: TRBV4-3
len: 13
j_gene: TRBJ2-5
abundance: NA
CDR3aa: CASSQDPGETQYF
CDR3nt: TGCGCCAGCAGCCAAGACCCAGGGGAGACCCAGTACTTC

d_gene: NA
v_gene: TRBV7-8
len: 16
j_gene: TRBJ1-4
abundance: NA
CDR3aa: CASSLNPPATNEKLFF
CDR3nt: TGTGCCAGCAGCCTAAATCCCCCTGCAACTAATGAAAAACTGTTTTTT

d_gene: NA
v_gene: TRBV20-1
len: 11
j_gene: TRBJ2-3
abundance: NA
CDR3aa: CSARDPPTQYF
CDR3nt: TGCAGTGCTAGAGATCCTCCCACGCAGTATTTT

d_gene: NA
v_gene: TRBV7-5
len: 14
j_gene: TRBJ1-1
abundance: NA
CDR3aa: CVRSPQGGNTEAFF
CDR3nt: TGTGTCAGAAGCCCACAGGGGGGGAACACTGAAGCTTTCTTT

d_gene: NA
v_gene: TRBV18
len: 17
j_gene: TRBJ2-7
abundance: NA
CDR3aa: CASSPGTGVGLIYEQYF
CDR3nt: TGTGCCAGCTCACCAGGGACGGGGGTCGGTCTGATTTACGAGCAGTACTTC

d_gene: TRBD1
v_gene: TRBV4-1
len: 15
j_gene: TRBJ2-7
abundance: few
CDR3aa: CASSRRDSPIYEQYF
CDR3nt: TGCGCCAGCAGCCGAAGGGACAGTCCTATCTACGAGCAGTACTTC

d_gene: NA
v_gene: TRBV5-1
len: 14
j_gene: TRBJ2-1
abundance: NA
CDR3aa: CASKSGSSYNEQFF
CDR3nt: TGCGCCAGCAAAAGCGGTAGCTCCTACAATGAGCAGTTCTTC

d_gene: TRBD1
v_gene: TRBV18
len: 19
j_gene: TRBJ1-2
abundance: once
CDR3aa: CASSPRKISRTGGDYGYTF
CDR3nt: TGTGCCAGCTCACCACGAAAAATAAGCCGTACAGGGGGCGACTATGGCTACACCTTC

d_gene: TRBD2
v_gene: TRBV7-6
len: 16
j_gene: TRBJ2-1
abundance: NA
CDR3aa: CASSHGGRGAGHEQFF
CDR3nt: TGTGCCAGCAGCCACGGGGGGCGGGGGGCAGGTCATGAGCAGTTCTTC

d_gene: TRBD2
v_gene: TRBV7-2
len: 15
j_gene: TRBJ2-5
abundance: NA
CDR3aa: CASRRSGRREETQYF
CDR3nt: TGTGCCAGCAGGAGGAGCGGGAGGCGGGAGGAGACCCAGTACTTC

d_gene: NA
v_gene: TRBV5-1
len: 15
j_gene: TRBJ2-7
abundance: NA
CDR3aa: CASSLVGGTPYEQYF
CDR3nt: TGCGCCAGCAGCTTGGTAGGGGGTACCCCCTACGAGCAGTACTTC

d_gene: NA
v_gene: TRBV7-2
len: 16
j_gene: TRBJ1-4
abundance: NA
CDR3aa: CASSPVVTRTNEKLFF
CDR3nt: TGTGCCAGCAGCCCCGTTGTTACCCGGACTAATGAAAAACTGTTTTTT

d_gene: NA
v_gene: TRBV30
len: 15
j_gene: TRBJ2-1
abundance: NA
CDR3aa: CAWSLPYHRVGEQFF
CDR3nt: TGTGCCTGGAGTCTCCCATACCACAGGGTCGGTGAGCAGTTCTTC

d_gene: TRBD1
v_gene: TRBV6-1
len: 15
j_gene: TRBJ2-7
abundance: once
CDR3aa: CASSEETGERYEQYF
CDR3nt: TGTGCCAGCAGTGAAGAGACAGGGGAGAGGTACGAGCAGTACTTC

d_gene: NA
v_gene: TRBV19
len: 13
j_gene: TRBJ1-2
abundance: once
CDR3aa: CASRGRGLYGYTF
CDR3nt: TGTGCCAGTAGGGGCAGGGGCTTGTATGGCTACACCTTC

d_gene: TRBD2
v_gene: TRBV9
len: 12
j_gene: TRBJ2-1
abundance: NA
CDR3aa: CASSPRTSVQFF
CDR3nt: TGTGCCAGCAGCCCAAGGACTAGCGTGCAGTTCTTC

d_gene: TRBD1
v_gene: TRBV19
len: 14
j_gene: TRBJ2-2
abundance: NA
CDR3aa: CASSEGQGPGELFF
CDR3nt: TGTGCCAGTAGCGAGGGACAGGGGCCCGGGGAGCTGTTTTTT

d_gene: NA
v_gene: TRBV28
len: 16
j_gene: TRBJ1-2
abundance: NA
CDR3aa: CASSSRGLGFGYGYTF
CDR3nt: TGTGCCAGCAGTTCTAGAGGGCTCGGGTTCGGCTATGGCTACACCTTC

d_gene: TRBD2
v_gene: TRBV5-6
len: 15
j_gene: TRBJ2-7
abundance: NA
CDR3aa: CASSLAPSGNYEQYF
CDR3nt: TGTGCCAGCAGCTTGGCCCCTAGCGGGAACTACGAGCAGTACTTC

d_gene: NA
v_gene: TRBV27
len: 14
j_gene: TRBJ1-5
abundance: few
CDR3aa: CASSIRQGNQPQHF
CDR3nt: TGTGCCAGCAGTATCCGACAGGGCAATCAGCCCCAGCATTTT

d_gene: NA
v_gene: TRBV19
len: 13
j_gene: TRBJ1-1
abundance: NA
CDR3aa: CASSRGDYTEAFF
CDR3nt: TGTGCCAGTAGTCGGGGGGACTACACTGAAGCTTTCTTT

d_gene: TRBD1
v_gene: TRBV6-5
len: 14
j_gene: TRBJ2-7
abundance: NA
CDR3aa: CASSLGTGYYEQYF
CDR3nt: TGTGCCAGCAGTCTCGGGACAGGGTACTACGAGCAGTACTTC

d_gene: NA
v_gene: TRBV10-3
len: 12
j_gene: TRBJ2-5
abundance: NA
CDR3aa: CAIRGNEVGQYF
CDR3nt: TGTGCCATCCGGGGGAACGAAGTGGGCCAGTACTTC

d_gene: NA
v_gene: TRBV30
len: 14
j_gene: TRBJ2-1
abundance: NA
CDR3aa: CAWSVYRGYNEQFF
CDR3nt: TGTGCCTGGAGTGTATATCGGGGGTACAATGAGCAGTTCTTC

d_gene: NA
v_gene: TRBV19
len: 18
j_gene: TRBJ1-3
abundance: NA
CDR3aa: CASRGPSADSNSGNTIYF
CDR3nt: TGTGCCAGTAGAGGCCCCTCCGCGGACAGCAACTCTGGAAACACCATATATTTT

d_gene: TRBD2
v_gene: TRBV10-1
len: 17
j_gene: TRBJ2-1
abundance: NA
CDR3aa: CASSTSGLAGHDNEQFF
CDR3nt: TGCGCCAGCAGTACCTCGGGACTAGCGGGCCACGACAATGAGCAGTTCTTC